The entry that follows covers one TCR beta chain sequence. Its antigen is unknown. The method was immunoSEQ multiplex PCR; TCRdb's version includes in-frame clones alone and lacks a portion of them. The table has roughly 30,000 clones, more than 65% seen once. This record belongs to a study of T cells in narcolepsy. General study points: Comparing one patient's CSF and blood CD4+ clonotypes highlighted HCRT- and TRIB2-specific autoreactive clonotypes.

The CDR3 has 11 amino acids. V dropped 4 bases and J dropped 8 bases, with 6 bases sitting between them. CDR1 SGHAT and CDR2 FQDESV come from the germline V gene (reference sequence). The source is a human donor in good health. The chain carries TRBV11-1 and TRBJ2-1; D remains unclear. Sequences were obtained from memory (CD45RA-) CD4+ T cells from blood. The CDR3 is CASSSVDEQFF. CDR3 sequence (DNA): TGTGCCAGCAGCTCGGTGGATGAGCAGTTCTTC.